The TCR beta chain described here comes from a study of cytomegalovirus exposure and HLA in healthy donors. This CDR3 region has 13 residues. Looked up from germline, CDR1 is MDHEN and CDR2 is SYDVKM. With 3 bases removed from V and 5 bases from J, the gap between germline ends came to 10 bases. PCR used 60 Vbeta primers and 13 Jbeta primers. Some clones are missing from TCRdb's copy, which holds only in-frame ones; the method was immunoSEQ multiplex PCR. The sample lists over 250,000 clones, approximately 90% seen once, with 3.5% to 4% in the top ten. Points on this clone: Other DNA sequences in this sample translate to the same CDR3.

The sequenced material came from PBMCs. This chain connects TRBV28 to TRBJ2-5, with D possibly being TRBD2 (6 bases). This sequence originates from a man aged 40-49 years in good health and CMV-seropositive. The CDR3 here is CASSFGGRETQYF. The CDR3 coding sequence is TGTGCCAGCAGTTTTGGGGGGAGGGAGACCCAGTACTTC.